This T cell receptor (beta chain) derives from a study of OX40 agonist ivuxolimab in advanced cancers. Study context: Having had anti-PD-1, anti-PD-L1 or anti-CTLA-4 therapy before was allowed, and approximately 40% had some.

Method: immunoSEQ multiplex PCR; TCRdb's copy keeps in-frame clones and lacks some. The sample carries under 40,000 clones, about 70% recorded once. Blood samples were obtained at baseline, cycle 4 day 1, and cycle 7 day 1. General observations from the study: In general, CD8+ T cells held more expanded clones than CD4+ did, on average. Among the lowest peripheral clonal expansion occurred in 0.1-3.0 mg/kg partial responders.

The CDR3 has 11 residues. Trimming cost V 0 bases and J 11 bases, with 10 bases left between them. CDR1 and CDR2 from the germline V gene are GTSNPN and SVGIG (reference sequence). Remarks on this clone: Its antigen remains unidentified.

The clonotype originates from an adult with an advanced solid tumor such as melanoma, head and neck, liver or kidney cancer. The chain uses TRBV30 and TRBJ1-2; possibly TRBD1 for D (5 bases). The sequences come from CD4+ or CD8+ T cells sorted from blood, collected in a trial of the OX40 agonist ivuxolimab. In DNA form, the CDR3 reads TGTGCCTGGAGTGTACCGGGGCCTTACACCTTC. Translating gives CAWSVPGPYTF.